What follows describes a single TCR beta chain. The antigen remains unidentified. Pooled in the analysis were second doses at about 4 or about 12 weeks. This sample is part of a study of T cell responses to AZD1222 COVID-19 vaccine. The method was immunoSEQ multiplex PCR; TCRdb's version includes in-frame clones alone and lacks a portion of them. The repertoire holds about 120,000 clones, about 93% seen once, with around 5% in the top ten. V lost 7 bases to trimming and J lost 3 bases, with 13 bases between them. This CDR3 is 13 amino acids long. Germline V gene data show CDR1 as LNHDA and CDR2 as SQIVND (reference sequence). General study results and limits: The sample set comprised mostly white British donors with more females, and clonal diversity was possibly underestimated. Every sample of the repertoires postdated the peak T cell response. Unmutated variant regions are reportedly the target of nearly half of TCRs that are spike-specific.

The chain is built from TRBV19 and TRBJ2-7; D tentatively reads TRBD1 or TRBD2 (5 bases each). Sequencing was performed on peripheral blood, taken 28 days after the second AZD1222 dose. This receptor was obtained from an adult who received the AZD1222 COVID-19 vaccine. The CDR3 coding sequence is TGTGCCAGTAATGGGCCGAGGGGCTACGAGCAGTACTTC. Protein sequence: CASNGPRGYEQYF.